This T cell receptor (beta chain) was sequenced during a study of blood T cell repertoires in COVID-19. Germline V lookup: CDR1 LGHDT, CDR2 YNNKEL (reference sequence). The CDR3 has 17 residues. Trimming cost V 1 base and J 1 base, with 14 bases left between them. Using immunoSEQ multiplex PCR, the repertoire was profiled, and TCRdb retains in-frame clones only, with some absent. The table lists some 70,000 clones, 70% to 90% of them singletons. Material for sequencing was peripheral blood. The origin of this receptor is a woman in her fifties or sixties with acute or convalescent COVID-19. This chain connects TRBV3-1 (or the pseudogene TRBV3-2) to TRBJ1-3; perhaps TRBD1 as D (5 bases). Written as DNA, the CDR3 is TGTGCCAGCAGCCAAGGGGGTATAGGGGCTTCTGGAAACACCATATATTTT. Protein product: CASSQGGIGASGNTIYF.